Described below is a single TCR beta chain sequence and its context. This clonotype was counted only a few times. Its antigen has not been determined. No much larger clone exists at a distance of one base, and base qualities are not known. The data were produced on an Illumina HiSeq 2500. TCR beta libraries were prepared by quantitative 5'-RACE with molecular barcodes. The study's own analysis went as follows. Disease-linked TCR variants were identified with a new computational method built on a probabilistic model of VDJ rearrangement. TCRdb reanalyzed the raw reads on its own, using fastp at Q25 for trimming and MiXCR for clone calling, and kept in-frame beta chains. Identical CDR3 proteins give one entry, which carries the most common genes and DNA. TCRdb's processing, not the authors' own work, is the source of the V and J calls. The sample includes around 140,000 distinct CDR3 sequences, with roughly a sixth observed a single time. In total, the top ten clones hold 30% to 35% of the sample.

The CDR3 runs 13 amino acids, cysteine and phenylalanine included. The kept DNA is CDR3 alone, 39 bases in frame from the first base. CDR1 and CDR2, per the germline V gene, are MDHEN and SYDVKM. The V end loses 3 bases and the J end loses 4 bases, and a stretch of 10 bases separates them. This sample is drawn from a study of CD8 T cells in ankylosing spondylitis (dated 2017 in TCRdb). The study in broad terms: The study profiled T cell receptor beta repertoires in healthy donors and ankylosing spondylitis patients to find disease-linked TCR variants. The full study cohort was made up of 25 ankylosing spondylitis patients and about a hundred healthy donors. Peripheral blood was sampled, and synovial fluid was also collected from ankylosing spondylitis patients.

The study at large found these results: Some motif variants were previously reported in synovial fluid and blood of reactive arthritis patients, suggesting common disease-initiation mechanisms. The disease-linked clones were reported as significantly enriched in matched synovial fluid samples from ankylosing spondylitis patients. Blood from ankylosing spondylitis patients appeared to be characterized by a TCR beta motif made up of 8 or 9 highly homologous amino acid variants. The disease-linked clones showed a CD8+ phenotype and occurred at relatively low frequencies in peripheral blood.

This chain is built from TRBV28 and TRBJ2-7; a tentative D call is TRBD2 (6 bases match). The receptor was derived from a male donor with ankylosing spondylitis. Sequencing input: blood, either unsorted or a sorted T cell fraction (not recorded which). Read as DNA, the sequence is TGTGCCAGCAGTTTCGGGCGGGGATACGAGCAGTACTTC. This sequence encodes CASSFGRGYEQYF.